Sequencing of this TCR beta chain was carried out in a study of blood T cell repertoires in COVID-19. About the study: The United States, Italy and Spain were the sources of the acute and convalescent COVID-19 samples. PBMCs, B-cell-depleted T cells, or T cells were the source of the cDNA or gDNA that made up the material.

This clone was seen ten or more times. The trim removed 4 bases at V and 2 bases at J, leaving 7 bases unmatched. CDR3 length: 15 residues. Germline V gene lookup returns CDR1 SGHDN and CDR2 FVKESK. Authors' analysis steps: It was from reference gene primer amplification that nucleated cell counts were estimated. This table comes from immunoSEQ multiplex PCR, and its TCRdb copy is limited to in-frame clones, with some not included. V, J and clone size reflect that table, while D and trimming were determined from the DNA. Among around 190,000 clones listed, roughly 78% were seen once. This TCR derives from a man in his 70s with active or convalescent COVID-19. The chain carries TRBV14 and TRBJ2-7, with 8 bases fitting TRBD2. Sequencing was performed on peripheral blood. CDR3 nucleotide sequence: TGTGCCAGCAGCCCTCCGGGGGGGTTCCCCTACGAGCAGTACTTC. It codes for CASSPPGGFPYEQYF.